The 9 T cell receptor beta chains reported below all come from one sample, sequenced in a study of CD8 T cells in Susac syndrome. When the RNA was reverse transcribed, random hexamers were used with an input of about 0.5 to 1 ug. TCRdb reanalysed the immunoSEQ multiplex PCR reads using MiXCR and keeps one entry per CDR3 protein. In the table there are some 190,000 distinct CDR3 sequences, under 95% of which are singletons. Input material: CD4+ T cells from PBMCs. The receptors shown here come from a human donor in good health.

This chain joins TRBV30 and TRBJ2-7; D is perhaps TRBD2 (6 bases). V shed 3 bases and J shed 6 bases, with 12 bases lying between them. The CDR3 extends over 12 amino acids. Per germline, CDR1 GTSNPN and CDR2 SVGIG (reference sequence). CDR3 in amino acids: CAWSGGGFEQYF. The DNA of the CDR3 is TGTGCCTGGAGCGGCGGAGGGTTCGAGCAGTACTTC.

This clonotype was seen only once. V and J are TRBV7-2 and TRBJ2-4; 7 positions match TRBD1. Losses at the gene ends were 4 bases for V and 4 bases for J; bases not matched to a gene: 4. Germline lookup yields CDR1 SGHTA and CDR2 FQGNSA. The CDR3 has 14 residues. The CDR3 nucleotides are TGTGCCAGCAGCTCCAGACAGGGTAAAAACATTCAGTACTTC. Its translation is CASSSRQGKNIQYF.

This sequence joins TRBV6-5 and TRBJ2-5, with D perhaps matching TRBD1 or TRBD2 (5 bases each). The germline V gene has CDR1 MNHEY and CDR2 SVGAGI. V lost 6 bases, J lost 2 bases, and 13 bases lay in between. CDR3 length equals 14 residues. The CDR3 region is CASRPSGPQETQYF. The CDR3 DNA is TGTGCCAGCAGACCCTCGGGACCTCAAGAGACCCAGTACTTC.

The CDR3 reads CASSIVLTAIQETQYF. The CDR3 nucleotides read TGTGCCAGTAGTATAGTCCTGACAGCTATACAAGAGACCCAGTACTTC. The chain combines TRBV19 with TRBJ2-5; a possible D gene is TRBD1 (5 bases). Trimming took off 1 base at V and 2 bases at J, with 14 bases between the two ends. The CDR3 totals 16 residues. Germline V gene lookup returns CDR1 LNHDA and CDR2 SQIVND (reference sequence).

As DNA, the CDR3 is TGCGCCAGCAGCTTTCGGAGGACTAGCGGGAGCTACGAGCAGTACTTC. Translation: CASSFRRTSGSYEQYF. The chain uses TRBV5-1 and TRBJ2-7; 13 nucleotides match TRBD2. Germline V gene sequence: CDR1 SGHRS, CDR2 YFSETQ. This CDR3 is 16 amino acids long. The trim removed 2 bases at V and 3 bases at J, leaving 5 bases unmatched.

This clonotype is a singleton in its sample. The chain links TRBV4-2 to TRBJ2-2, with D perhaps being TRBD1 or TRBD2 (6 bases each). This CDR3 comprises 16 residues. CDR1 is LGHNA and CDR2 is YNFKEQ in the germline V gene. With 1 base removed from V and 5 bases from J, the gap between germline ends came to 14 bases. The CDR3 is CASSQGIGGTTGELFF. Written as DNA, the CDR3 is TGTGCCAGCAGCCAAGGGATAGGGGGGACTACCGGGGAGCTGTTTTTT.

The V gene is TRBV5-8, the J gene TRBJ2-7, with 7 bases fitting TRBD1. CDR3 length: 14 residues. J lost 0 bases, V lost 5 bases, and 5 bases had no gene match. Germline V gene lookup returns CDR1 SGHTS and CDR2 YDEGEE. For the CDR3, the DNA is TGTGCCAGCAGGATGACAGGGCTCTCCTACGAGCAGTACGTC. This codes for CASRMTGLSYEQYV.

V gene TRBV5-1 combines with J gene TRBJ2-7; 9 nucleotides match TRBD2. CDR1 is SGHRS and CDR2 is YFSETQ in the germline V gene. Germline trimming cut 8 bases from V and 4 bases from J; bases unmatched to any gene: 10. This CDR3 has 14 residues. The CDR3 nucleotides are TGCGCCAGTAAGGAACTAGCGGGTCCTTACGAGCAGTACGTC. Its protein is CASKELAGPYEQYV.

This clonotype was seen only once. The rearrangement uses TRBV29-1 and TRBJ2-5; D is perhaps TRBD1 (6 bases). Germline CDR1 reads SQVTM; CDR2 reads ANQGSEA. V dropped 5 bases and J dropped 1 base, with 8 bases sitting between them. The CDR3 is made up of 12 amino acids. The CDR3 loop reads CSVTTGQETQYF. The CDR3 coding sequence is TGCAGCGTTACGACAGGCCAAGAGACCCAGTACTTC.